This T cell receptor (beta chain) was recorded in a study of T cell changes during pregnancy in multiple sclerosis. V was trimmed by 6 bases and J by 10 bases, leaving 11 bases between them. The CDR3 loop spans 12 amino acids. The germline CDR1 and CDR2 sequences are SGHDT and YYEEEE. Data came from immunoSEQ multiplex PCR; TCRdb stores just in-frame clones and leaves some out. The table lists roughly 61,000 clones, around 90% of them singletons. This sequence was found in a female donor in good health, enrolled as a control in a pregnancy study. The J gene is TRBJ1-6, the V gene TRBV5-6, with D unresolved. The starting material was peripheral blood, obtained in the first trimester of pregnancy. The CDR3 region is CASNSFTSPLHF. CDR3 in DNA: TGTGCCAGCAACTCGTTTACGTCACCCCTCCACTTT.